The entry below describes one T cell receptor (beta chain). These data are taken from a study of CD8 T cells in Susac syndrome. Random hexamers served to reverse transcribe roughly 0.45 to 1 ug RNA. Each CDR3 protein gets one entry after TCRdb re-called the immunoSEQ multiplex PCR reads with MiXCR. Seen here are around 77,000 distinct CDR3 sequences, 96% observed once, and the top ten hold more than 0.09%. Germline V gene sequence: CDR1 MNHNS, CDR2 SASEGT. The length of the CDR3 is 12 residues. V was shortened by 6 bases and J by 1 base, with 6 bases between the two germline ends. Sequenced material: CD4+ T cells from PBMCs. J is TRBJ1-2 and V is TRBV6-1; possibly TRBD1 for D (5 bases). The TCR comes from a human donor with multiple sclerosis. Here the CDR3 reads CASSQGNYGYTF. The CDR3 DNA reads as TGTGCCAGCAGCCAGGGTAACTATGGCTACACCTTC.